This record covers a single T cell receptor (beta chain). Patients who had autoimmune disease history or got systemic immunosuppression were left out. This specimen comes from a study of OX40 agonist ivuxolimab in advanced cancers. Study-level background: Males comprised over 80% of the group, whose mean age was about 60 years (range about 20 to 79). Prior therapy, whether anti-PD-1, anti-PD-L1 or anti-CTLA-4, was allowed, and roughly 40% had some.

The repertoire was sequenced with immunoSEQ multiplex PCR; TCRdb's copy has only in-frame clones and lacks some. The sample shows approximately 20,000 clones, 87% of them seen only once. Germline assignment: CDR1 SGHAT and CDR2 FQNNGV. The CDR3 is made up of 19 amino acids. The V gene end was trimmed by 5 bases and the J gene end by 5 bases; junction bases not matched to a gene: 20. Sequencing used CD4+ or CD8+ T cells sorted from blood, obtained in a trial of the OX40 agonist ivuxolimab. The receptor comes from an adult with an advanced solid tumor such as melanoma, head and neck, liver or kidney cancer. The rearrangement uses TRBV11-2 and TRBJ1-5; 8 nucleotides line up with TRBD1. The CDR3 sequence is CASSLHSPRDRSSDQPQHF. DNA of the CDR3: TGTGCCAGCAGCCTCCACTCTCCCAGGGACAGGAGTTCCGATCAGCCCCAGCATTTT.